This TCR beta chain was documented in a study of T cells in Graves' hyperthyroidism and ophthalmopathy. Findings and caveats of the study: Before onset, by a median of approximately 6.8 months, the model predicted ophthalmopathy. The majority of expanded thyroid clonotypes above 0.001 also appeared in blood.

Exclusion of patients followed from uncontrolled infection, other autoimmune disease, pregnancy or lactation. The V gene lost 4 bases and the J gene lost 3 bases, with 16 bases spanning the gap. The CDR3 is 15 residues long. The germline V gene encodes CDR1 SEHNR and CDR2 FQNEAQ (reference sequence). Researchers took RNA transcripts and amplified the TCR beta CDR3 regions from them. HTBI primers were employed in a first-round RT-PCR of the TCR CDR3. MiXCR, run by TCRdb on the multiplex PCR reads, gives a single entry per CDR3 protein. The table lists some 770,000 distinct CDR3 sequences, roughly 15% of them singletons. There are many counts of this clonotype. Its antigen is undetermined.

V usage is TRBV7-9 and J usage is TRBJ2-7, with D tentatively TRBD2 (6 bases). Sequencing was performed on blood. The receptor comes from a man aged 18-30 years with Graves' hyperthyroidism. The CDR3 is CASSSLARPYYEQYF. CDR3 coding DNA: TGTGCCAGCAGCTCCCTAGCGAGGCCTTACTACGAGCAGTACTTC.